This TCR beta chain came from a study of blood T cell repertoires in COVID-19 (dated by TCRdb to about 2020). Background on the whole study: Samples from collaborators originated in the United States, Italy and Spain and spanned both the acute and convalescent phases of COVID-19. Subjects who had been exposed to COVID-19, were actively infected with it, or had recovered from it provided the deeply sampled blood TCRbeta repertoires that made up the dataset. Where available, HLA class I and class II types were taken from metadata supplied by the sample provider and were not determined by assay-based typing. The repertoires were released in a freely available public database meant as a resource for research on the immune response to SARS-CoV-2. The samples were drawn from the first 160 participants of the ongoing ImmuneRACE study and from over 950 subjects provided by 6 global collaborators. The prospective study material was composed of cDNA or gDNA derived from T cells, B-cell-depleted T cells, or PBMCs. Sample metadata almost always included a de-identified subject ID, COVID-19 status, age in years and sex. Results and caveats for the whole study, not just this receptor: How much clinical and demographic metadata was included differed by source and by participant, and the metadata was provided uncurated.

The immunoSEQ Assay, a bias-controlled multiplex PCR, was used to amplify TCRbeta CDR3 regions from genomic DNA. In the authors' own workflow: Within the assay, amplification of reference gene primers was used to estimate how many nucleated cells each sample contained. To quantify the absolute abundance of each unique TCRbeta CDR3 rearrangement, sequence reads were collapsed and filtered. Productive Simpson clonality was computed per sample as the square root of Simpson's diversity index over productive rearrangements. This immuneACCESS table, as held by TCRdb, lists in-frame sequences with V and J called but not all clones. Of the missing ones, under half trace to an unresolved V gene in checked studies; the others have no known cause. The DNA gave D and trimming, while V, J and clone size come from that table. The sample table holds more than 85,000 clones, of which 75% to 90% were seen once. Together, the top ten hold 35% to 45% of the sample.

In the case of this clone: Its binding antigen is unknown. It has no much larger one-base neighbor in the sample; base qualities were not kept.

CDR1 WSHSY and CDR2 SAAADI are derived from the germline V gene. V is shortened by 4 bases, J by 0 bases, and the region joining them spans 11 bases. Taken from cysteine to phenylalanine, the CDR3 has 15 residues. The only DNA kept is the CDR3, 45 bases in frame from the first base. Each collaborating institution followed its own protocols to collect whole blood in K2EDTA tubes. For TCRbeta analysis, collaborators shipped samples in one of three forms: frozen whole blood, isolated PBMCs, or DNA extracted from either of those sample types. The specimen was peripheral blood. The sequence is built from TRBV10-2 and TRBJ2-3; TRBD1 could be the D gene, as 5 bases match. The TCR was taken from a man older than 75 with acute or convalescent COVID-19. The CDR3 loop reads CASSVATVSTDTQYF. The DNA is as follows: TGCGCCAGCAGTGTGGCGACAGTAAGCACAGATACGCAGTATTTT.